This T cell receptor (beta chain) was captured in a study of blood T cells in healthy people across ages. At the level of the study: For every two T cells, template switching captured about one barcoded beta molecule. Study-level results: The CMV status of each donor remained undetermined, and this could have confounded shifts in expanded clonotypes.

This clonotype was detected only a few times. The antigen remains undetermined. Combining a sample-barcoded 5' primer with a J-beta primer mix, a second PCR ran for roughly 7 to 11 cycles. TCRdb fed the 5' RACE reads into MiXCR, producing one record per CDR3 protein. The sample has approximately 960,000 distinct CDR3 sequences; about 27% are singletons. CDR3 size: 19 residues. The V end lost 4 bases, the J end lost 3 bases, and 26 bases lay between the germline ends. Germline loops: CDR1 ENHRY, CDR2 SYGVKD. This sample also appeared in a second study, on T cells of mothers and their children. That paper states: A few healthy Caucasian mothers gave samples, and so did their six children. The yield was over 8 million TCR beta CDR3 reads from each mother and around 3.3 million from each child.

The clonotype originates from a woman in her 40s in good health. Sequenced sample: blood. The chain uses TRBV10-3 and TRBJ2-3; D perhaps matches TRBD1 (8 bases). In nucleotides, the CDR3 is TGTGCCATCAGTGGATCAACAACCAGCGGGACAGGCCGTACAGATACGCAGTATTTT. Translated: CAISGSTTSGTGRTDTQYF.